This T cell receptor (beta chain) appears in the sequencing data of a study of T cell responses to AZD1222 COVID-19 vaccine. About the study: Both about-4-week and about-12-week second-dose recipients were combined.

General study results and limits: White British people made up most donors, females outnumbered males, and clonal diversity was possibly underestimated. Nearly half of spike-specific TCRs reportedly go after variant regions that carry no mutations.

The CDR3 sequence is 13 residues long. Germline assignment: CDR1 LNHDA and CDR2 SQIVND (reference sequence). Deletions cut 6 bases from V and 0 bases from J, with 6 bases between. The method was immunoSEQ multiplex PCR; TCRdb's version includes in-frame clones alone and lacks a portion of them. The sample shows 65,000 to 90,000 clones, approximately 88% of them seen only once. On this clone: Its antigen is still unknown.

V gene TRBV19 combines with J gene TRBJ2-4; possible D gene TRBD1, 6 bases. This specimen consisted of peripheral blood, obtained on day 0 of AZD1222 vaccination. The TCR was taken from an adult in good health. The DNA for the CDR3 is TGTGCCAGTAGAGGGGGAGCCAAAAACATTCAGTACTTC. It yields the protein CASRGGAKNIQYF.